Listed here are 3 T cell receptor beta chains from one sample, sequenced in a study of T cells after posttransplantation cyclophosphamide. A marrow graft followed busulfan-fludarabine conditioning, with cyclophosphamide on days +3 and +4. Generated by immunoSEQ multiplex PCR, the TCRdb table keeps only in-frame clones and is missing some. The sample includes some 16,000 clones, roughly 76% of them seen just once. The source was CD8+ T cells sorted from PBMCs, collected about 1,900 days after a stem cell transplant with posttransplant cyclophosphamide. These receptor sequences come from a female patient in her thirties or forties who received an allogeneic stem cell transplant from a related donor, was CMV-positive, and had no GVHD. The graft donor may have contributed some T cells.

The rearrangement uses TRBV27 and TRBJ2-1; 12 bases match TRBD2. Trimming removed 4 bases from V and 4 bases from J; junction bases left unmatched: 11. The CDR3 runs to 18 residues. Germline assignment: CDR1 MNHEY and CDR2 SMNVEV (reference sequence). CDR3 in amino acids: CASSSLTRLAGEYNEQFF. Here the CDR3 DNA reads TGTGCCAGCAGTTCGTTAACCCGACTAGCGGGGGAATACAATGAGCAGTTCTTC.

This chain links TRBV15 with TRBJ1-2; possibly TRBD1 for D (5 bases). V gave up 0 bases and J gave up 3 bases, with 11 bases separating them. CDR3 length equals 15 residues. CDR1 and CDR2 from the germline V gene are LNHNV and YYDKDF (reference sequence). The CDR3 DNA follows: TGTGCCACCAGCAGAGACCGATGGGGCTACTATGGCTACACCTTC. It is translated as CATSRDRWGYYGYTF.

The chain employs TRBV7-9 and TRBJ2-1; 7 nucleotides align to TRBD2. The CDR3 contains 11 residues. With 11 bases clipped from V and 7 bases from J, the junction kept 5 bases outside the gene matches. Germline V gene data show CDR1 as SEHNR and CDR2 as FQNEAQ (reference sequence). The CDR3 sequence is CALSGVNEQFF. CDR3 bases: TGTGCCCTGAGCGGGGTGAATGAGCAGTTCTTC.